A single sample gave rise to the 29 T cell receptor beta chains below, sequenced in a study of cytomegalovirus exposure and HLA in healthy donors. 13 Jbeta primers and 60 Vbeta primers were used for the PCR. Repertoires were generated with immunoSEQ multiplex PCR, while TCRdb's copy carries only in-frame clones and drops some. The sample lists approximately 130,000 clones, around 77% occurring once. Sequencing was done on a sample of PBMCs. Receptors were obtained from a man younger than 35 in good health and CMV-seropositive.

The chain uses TRBV7-2 and TRBJ1-5; D remains unclear. This CDR3 is built from 17 residues. V lost 2 bases and J lost 0, with 14 bases in between. Germline values: CDR1 SGHTA, CDR2 FQGNSA. DNA of the CDR3: TGTGCCAGCAGCTTAAATGGGAGGAGTTTTAGCAATCAGCCCCAGCATTTT. Its translation: CASSLNGRSFSNQPQHF.

V and J are TRBV6-1 and TRBJ1-4; TRBD1 might be the D (6 bases). The CDR3 runs to 16 residues. CDR1 and CDR2 (germline): MNHNS, SASEGT. Trimming cost V 3 bases and J 4 bases, with 15 bases left between them. In DNA, the CDR3 is TGTGCCAGCAGTGATGTACCCAGGGGTTTTAATGAAAAACTGTTTTTT. This codes for CASSDVPRGFNEKLFF.

This chain connects TRBV10-3 to TRBJ1-1; 10 nucleotides align to TRBD1. The CDR3 length is 18 residues. The junction had 14 bases not matched to a gene; V was cut back by 6 bases and J by 1 base. CDR1 is ENHRY, CDR2 SYGVKD, per germline. In nucleotides, the CDR3 is TGTGCCATCAGAACCGACAGGGGGCGGAATTTCACGAACACTGAAGCTTTCTTT. Translating it yields CAIRTDRGRNFTNTEAFF.

J is TRBJ1-6 and V is TRBV28, with 10 bases identical to TRBD1. The CDR3 spans 15 residues. The germline CDR1 and CDR2 sequences are MDHEN and SYDVKM. Trimming removed 6 bases from V and 9 bases from J; junction bases left unmatched: 8. The CDR3: CASRPRQGARSPLHF. CDR3 bases: TGTGCCAGCAGACCCCGACAGGGGGCGCGTTCACCCCTCCACTTT. Supplemented by reference TRBV28 and TRBJ1-6, the full variable domain reads DVKVTQSSRYLVKRTGEKVFLECVQDMDHENMFWYRQDPGLGLRLIYFSYDVKMKEKGDIPEGYSVSREKKERFSLILESASTNQTSMYLCASRPRQGARSPLHFGNGTRLTVT.

The chain employs TRBV6-4 and TRBJ1-1; weak D call: TRBD1 (6 bases). V was cut by 3 bases and J by 0 bases, with 8 bases left in between. The CDR3 sequence is 14 residues long. Germline CDR1 MRHNA, CDR2 SNTAGT. CDR3 nucleotides: TGTGCCAGCAGTGATACAGGGATGAACACTGAAGCTTTCTTT. Amino acid sequence: CASSDTGMNTEAFF.

This chain links TRBV14 with TRBJ1-2; TRBD1 is a possible D gene (5 bases). CDR1 and CDR2 from the germline V gene are SGHDN and FVKESK. The V end was cut by 3 bases, the J end by 8 bases, with 13 bases between. The CDR3 length is 13 residues. CDR3 DNA: TGTGCCAGCAGCCAGACAGTCGGCCGAGGCTACACCTTC. Translation gives CASSQTVGRGYTF.

This clone appeared a few times. The chain links TRBV5-1 to TRBJ2-5; 9 nucleotides line up with TRBD1. This CDR3 has 16 residues. Germline V lookup: CDR1 SGHRS, CDR2 YFSETQ. V trimming: 1 base; J trimming: 2 bases; junction bases outside the gene matches: 6. The CDR3 loop reads CASSLRPGQGQETQYF. CDR3 DNA: TGCGCCAGCAGCTTGAGACCGGGACAGGGACAAGAGACCCAGTACTTC.

The gene calls are TRBV15 and TRBJ1-2, with D uncertain. The germline V gene has CDR1 LNHNV and CDR2 YYDKDF (reference sequence). There are 12 residues in the CDR3. The germline V and J ends were trimmed by 4 bases and 6 bases, with 9 bases remaining between them. The CDR3 DNA reads TGTGCCACCAGCAATCGCGGGGATGGCTACACCTTC. Amino acid sequence: CATSNRGDGYTF.

A few counts support this clone. The CDR3 coding sequence is TGTGCCAGCAGCCTACAGGGGGCGAAGGGCTACACCTTC. It codes for CASSLQGAKGYTF. This rearrangement joins TRBV6-5 to TRBJ1-2; 9 bases agree with TRBD1. CDR1 and CDR2 (germline): MNHEY, SVGAGI. The CDR3 is 13 residues long. V shed 6 bases, J shed 8 bases, and the junction held 7 bases outside the gene matches.

J is TRBJ1-2 and V is TRBV19; TRBD1 is a possible D gene (5 bases). The V and J ends lost 5 bases and 3 bases respectively, with 25 bases between them. This CDR3 contains 18 residues. Germline CDR1 reads LNHDA; CDR2 reads SQIVND (reference sequence). CDR3 sequence (DNA): TGTGCCAGTAGTCGCGGTTCGACAGCCGAAACGGCTCACTATGGCTACACCTTC. Protein: CASSRGSTAETAHYGYTF.

This sequence joins TRBV25-1 and TRBJ1-4; 10 bases match TRBD1. V gave up 6 bases and J gave up 8 bases; unmatched junction bases: 9. This CDR3 contains 15 residues. Germline CDR1 reads MGHDK; CDR2 reads SYGVNS. The CDR3 loop reads CASSPTGQGWEKLFF. The CDR3 bases are TGTGCCAGCAGCCCCACGGGACAGGGGTGGGAAAAACTGTTTTTT.

This clone was detected a few times. The chain combines TRBV5-1 with TRBJ2-1, with a weak D call TRBD2 (5 bases). Germline V gene data show CDR1 as SGHRS and CDR2 as YFSETQ. The CDR3 contains 16 residues. The ends were cut back, 3 bases at V and 1 base at J, with 14 bases in the middle. DNA of the CDR3: TGCGCCAGCAGCTGGGGTCTGACGGGGTCCTACAATGAGCAGTTCTTC. Translated, it gives CASSWGLTGSYNEQFF. The complete variable domain, with remaining parts taken from reference TRBV5-1 and TRBJ2-1, reads KAGVTQTPRYLIKTRGQQVTLSCSPISGHRSVSWYQQTPGQGLQFLFEYFSETQRNKGNFPGRFSGRQFSNSRSEMNVSTLELGDSALYLCASSWGLTGSYNEQFFGPGTRLTVL.

The chain recombines TRBV4-1 with TRBJ1-2; 7 nucleotides line up with TRBD1. In germline, CDR1 is MGHRA, CDR2 YSYEKL. The CDR3 length is 15 residues. V dropped 1 base and J dropped 2; count of bases not matched to a gene: 4. Here the CDR3 DNA reads TGCGCCAGCAGCCAAGTCCCGGGACAGAACTATGGCTACACCTTC. Translated, it gives CASSQVPGQNYGYTF.

CDR3 amino acids: CASSSRTGGYEQYF. The CDR3 DNA reads TGTGCCAGCAGCTCGAGGACAGGGGGCTACGAGCAGTACTTC. The chain is built from TRBV7-9 and TRBJ2-7, with 10 bases matching TRBD1. V trimming: 4 bases; J trimming: 3 bases; junction bases outside the gene matches: 3. The CDR3 covers 14 residues. Per germline, CDR1 SEHNR and CDR2 FQNEAQ (reference sequence). Combining the CDR3 with reference TRBV7-9 and TRBJ2-7 gives the whole variable domain DTGVSQNPRHKITKRGQNVTFRCDPISEHNRLYWYRQTLGQGPEFLTYFQNEAQLEKSRLLSDRFSAERPKGSFSTLEIQRTEQGDSAMYLCASSSRTGGYEQYFGPGTRLTVT.

The CDR3 region is CAWVGHEGTEAFF. CDR3 bases: TGTGCCTGGGTGGGACACGAGGGGACTGAAGCTTTCTTT. The chain uses TRBV30 and TRBJ1-1, with a weak D call TRBD1 (6 bases). Trimming left V 5 bases short and J 5 bases short, with 15 bases between. Germline CDR1 GTSNPN, CDR2 SVGIG (reference sequence). The CDR3 spans 13 residues.

This clone was seen just once. The chain employs TRBV29-1 and TRBJ1-2, with 7 bases lining up with TRBD1. Germline V CDR1 and CDR2: SQVTM, ANQGSEA. The CDR3 is 13 amino acids. J gave up 7 bases and V 7 bases, and 12 bases lay outside the gene matches. DNA for the CDR3: TGCAGCGAAGAAACAGGGGATTCAGGTGGCTACACCTTC. Translated, it gives CSEETGDSGGYTF.

V is TRBV19 and J is TRBJ1-1, with no clear D. V lost 5 bases and J 0 bases, leaving 16 bases between the germline ends. The V gene's germline CDR1 is LNHDA and CDR2 SQIVND (reference sequence). The CDR3 has 16 amino acids. CDR3 DNA sequence: TGTGCCAGTAGTGTGTACCGTACAGTCATGAACACTGAAGCTTTCTTT. The encoded protein is CASSVYRTVMNTEAFF.

The V and J genes are TRBV7-8 and TRBJ1-2, with 9 bases lining up with TRBD1. CDR3 length: 17 residues. Germline values: CDR1 SGHVS, CDR2 FQNEAQ. J lost 7 bases, V lost 2 bases, and 14 bases had no gene match. The CDR3 DNA reads as TGTGCCAGCAGCTTAACCACGGTACAGGGGGCTCTTGGTGGCTACACCTTC. Protein sequence: CASSLTTVQGALGGYTF.

As for this clone: In the same sample, other DNA sequences code for this CDR3. This rearrangement joins TRBV5-1 to TRBJ2-7, with D possibly TRBD2 on 5 matching bases. Trimming pared 0 bases from V and 0 bases from J, leaving 10 bases between. CDR1 SGHRS and CDR2 YFSETQ come from the germline V gene. The CDR3 runs to 15 residues. CDR3 protein: CASSLEGVISYEQYF. CDR3 in DNA: TGCGCCAGCAGCTTGGAGGGAGTAATCTCCTACGAGCAGTACTTC. Full variable domain (remainder filled in from reference TRBV5-1 and TRBJ2-7): KAGVTQTPRYLIKTRGQQVTLSCSPISGHRSVSWYQQTPGQGLQFLFEYFSETQRNKGNFPGRFSGRQFSNSRSEMNVSTLELGDSALYLCASSLEGVISYEQYFGPGTRLTVT.

This clone has just a few counts. The chain combines TRBV30 with TRBJ2-3, with 8 bases that match TRBD2. Germline CDR1 reads GTSNPN; CDR2 reads SVGIG (reference sequence). This CDR3 is built from 14 residues. V trimming: 7 bases; J trimming: 3 bases; junction bases outside the gene matches: 9. The CDR3 sequence: CASPKSGGTDTQYF. CDR3 coding DNA: TGTGCCTCCCCTAAAAGCGGGGGTACAGATACGCAGTATTTT.

This chain joins TRBV18 and TRBJ2-1; D may be TRBD1 (6 bases). The CDR3 spans 13 residues. V lost 2 bases and J 8 bases, leaving 10 bases between the germline ends. CDR1 and CDR2 from the germline V gene are KGHSH and LQKENI. The CDR3 loop is CASSPIRQDEQFF. CDR3 sequence (DNA): TGTGCCAGCTCACCAATAAGACAGGATGAGCAGTTCTTC.

This sequence joins TRBV28 and TRBJ2-7; D is perhaps TRBD2 (5 bases). Germline-derived CDR1 and CDR2 are MDHEN and SYDVKM. V lost 6 bases to trimming and J lost 2 bases, with 8 bases between them. This CDR3 region has 12 residues. CDR3 sequence: CASSPGTYEQYF. The DNA for the CDR3 is TGTGCCAGCAGCCCGGGGACCTACGAGCAGTACTTC.

The gene calls are TRBV4-2 and TRBJ2-7, with TRBD1 identical over 9 bases. Germline trimming cut 3 bases from V and 12 bases from J; bases unmatched to any gene: 9. CDR1 and CDR2 (germline): LGHNA, YNFKEQ. The CDR3 runs to 13 residues. This chain's CDR3 is CASSQPGQGIGYF. As DNA, the CDR3 is TGTGCCAGCAGCCAGCCGGGACAGGGCATTGGGTACTTC.

This chain uses TRBV30 with TRBJ1-6; a weak D match, TRBD1 (5 bases). Trimming took 0 bases from V and 0 from J, leaving 18 bases between them. Germline V lookup: CDR1 GTSNPN, CDR2 SVGIG (reference sequence). This CDR3 is built from 19 residues. DNA of the CDR3: TGTGCCTGGAGTGTTGATCGGGGGTTCTTTAGCTCCTATAATTCACCCCTCCACTTT. Amino acids: CAWSVDRGFFSSYNSPLHF. Using reference TRBV30 and TRBJ1-6 for the parts outside the CDR3, the full variable domain is SQTIHQWPATLVQPVGSPLSLECTVEGTSNPNLYWYRQAAGRGLQLLFYSVGIGQISSEVPQNLSASRPQDRQFILSSKKLLLSDSGFYLCAWSVDRGFFSSYNSPLHFGNGTRLTVT.

The table lists this clone with a few counts. V is TRBV9 and J is TRBJ2-2; TRBD1 matches at 8 bases. V was clipped by 4 bases and J by 0 bases; unmatched bases: 5. There are 16 residues in the CDR3. The germline V gene has CDR1 SGDLS and CDR2 YYNGEE. CDR3 region: CASSPNRGANTGELFF. The CDR3 coding sequence is TGTGCCAGCAGCCCGAACAGGGGGGCGAACACCGGGGAGCTGTTTTTT.

Only one count was recorded for this clone. V usage is TRBV7-9 and J usage is TRBJ1-5, with 8 bases matching TRBD1. The CDR3 length is 13 residues. CDR1 is SEHNR, CDR2 FQNEAQ, per germline (reference sequence). Unmatched junction bases numbered 1, after V lost 4 bases and J lost 5 bases. CDR3 loop: CASSSRGHQPQHF. The CDR3 nucleotides read TGTGCCAGCAGCTCCAGGGGGCATCAGCCCCAGCATTTT.

This clone was seen more than once but under ten times. One end of the junction is discordant with germline, which a read error may explain. The rearrangement joins TRBV11-2 to TRBJ2-7; 8 positions agree with TRBD1. Germline V gives CDR1 SGHAT, CDR2 FQNNGV. The CDR3 extends over 15 amino acids. The CDR3: CASSLGSGGSNEQYF. The CDR3 coding sequence is TGTGCCAGCAGCTTAGGGTCAGGGGGCTCCAACGAGCAGTACTTC. The full variable domain, with the rest looked up from reference TRBV11-2 and TRBJ2-7, is EAGVAQSPRYKIIEKRQSVAFWCNPISGHATLYWYQQILGQGPKLLIQFQNNGVVDDSQLPKDRFSAERLKGVDSTLKIQPAKLEDSAVYLCASSLGSGGSNEQYFGPGTRLTVT.

With regard to this clone: This sample includes further DNA sequences coding for the same CDR3. The chain employs TRBV4-1 and TRBJ2-1, with TRBD2 as a possible D gene (5 bases). The CDR3 sequence is 15 residues long. V was clipped by 5 bases and J by 3 bases, with 14 bases between them. The germline gives CDR1 MGHRA, CDR2 YSYEKL. Here the CDR3 DNA reads TGCGCCAGCAGCTACCGGGATACCTACTACAATGAGCAGTTCTTC. This sequence encodes CASSYRDTYYNEQFF.

The chain couples TRBV9 to TRBJ2-7; a weak D match, TRBD1 (5 bases). This CDR3 contains 14 residues. The V gene's germline CDR1 is SGDLS and CDR2 YYNGEE. V shed 0 bases and J shed 2 bases, with 9 bases lying between them. The CDR3 nucleotides read TGTGCCAGCAGCGTAGAGGTAGGGGCCTACGAGCAGTACTTC. Protein product: CASSVEVGAYEQYF.